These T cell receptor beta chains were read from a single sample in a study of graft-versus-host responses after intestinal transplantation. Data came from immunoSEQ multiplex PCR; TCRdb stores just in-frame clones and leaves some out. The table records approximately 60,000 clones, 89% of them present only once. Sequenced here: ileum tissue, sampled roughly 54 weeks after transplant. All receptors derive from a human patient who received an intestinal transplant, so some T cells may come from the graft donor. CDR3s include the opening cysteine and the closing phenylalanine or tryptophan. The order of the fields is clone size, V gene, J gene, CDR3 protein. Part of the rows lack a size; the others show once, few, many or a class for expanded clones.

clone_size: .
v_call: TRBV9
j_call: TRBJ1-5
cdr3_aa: CASSPPGPNQPQHF

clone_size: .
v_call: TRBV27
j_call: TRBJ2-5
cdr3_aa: CASSFGRDEETQYF

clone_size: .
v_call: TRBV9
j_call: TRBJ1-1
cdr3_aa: CASSVGGCTTEAFF

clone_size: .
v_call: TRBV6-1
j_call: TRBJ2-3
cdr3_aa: CASRYLAGGPDTQYF

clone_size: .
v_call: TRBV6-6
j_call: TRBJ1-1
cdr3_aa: CASNPFETGVGEAFF

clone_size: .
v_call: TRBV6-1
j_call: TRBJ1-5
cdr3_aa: CASRTVVSQPQHF

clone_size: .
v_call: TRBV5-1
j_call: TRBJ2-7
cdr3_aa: CASSFASGGALSSYEQYF

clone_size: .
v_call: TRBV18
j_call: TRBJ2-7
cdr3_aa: CASGGANYEQYF

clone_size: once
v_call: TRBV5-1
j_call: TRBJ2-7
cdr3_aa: CASSWDRGNYEQYF

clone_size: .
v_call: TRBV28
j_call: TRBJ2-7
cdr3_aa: CASSLSRKEQYF

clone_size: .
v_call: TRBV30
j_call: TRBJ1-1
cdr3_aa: CAWSGGVRTEAFF

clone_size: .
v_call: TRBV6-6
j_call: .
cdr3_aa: CASSYSGEASEQYF

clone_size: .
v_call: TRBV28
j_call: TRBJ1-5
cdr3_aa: CASRPLVGGDHQPQHF

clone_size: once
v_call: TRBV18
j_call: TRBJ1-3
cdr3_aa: CASSPDRLSGNTIYF

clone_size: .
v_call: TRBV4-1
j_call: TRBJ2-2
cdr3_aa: CASSQDPGGANTGELFF

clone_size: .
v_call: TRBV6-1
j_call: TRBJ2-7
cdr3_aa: CASTERWQGYYEQYF

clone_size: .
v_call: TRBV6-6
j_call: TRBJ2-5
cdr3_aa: CASSKTSGKGQETQYF

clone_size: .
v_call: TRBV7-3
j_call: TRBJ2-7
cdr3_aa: CASSPTGNEQYF

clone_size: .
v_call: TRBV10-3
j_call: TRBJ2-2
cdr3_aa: CAIRTANTGELFF

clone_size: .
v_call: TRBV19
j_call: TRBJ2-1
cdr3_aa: CASSMPHLGGIYNEQFF

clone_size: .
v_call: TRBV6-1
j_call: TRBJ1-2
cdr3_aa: CASSEAGRNYGYTF

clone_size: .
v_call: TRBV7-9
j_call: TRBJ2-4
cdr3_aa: CASSPPKRGPKNIQYF

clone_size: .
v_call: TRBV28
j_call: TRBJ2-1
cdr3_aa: CASSPNRAPNEQFF

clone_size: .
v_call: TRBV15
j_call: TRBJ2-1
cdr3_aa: CATSNDLAGEREQFF

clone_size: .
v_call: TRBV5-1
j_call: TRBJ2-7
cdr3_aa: CASSTRVGWEQYF

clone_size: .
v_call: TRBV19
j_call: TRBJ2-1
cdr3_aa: CASSFSDRGNEQFF

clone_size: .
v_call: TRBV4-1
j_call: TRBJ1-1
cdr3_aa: CASSQGTGMETEAFF

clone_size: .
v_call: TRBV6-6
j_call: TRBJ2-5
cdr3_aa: CASSRTRPETQYF

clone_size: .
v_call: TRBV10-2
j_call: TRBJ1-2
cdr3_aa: CASSESGTGYGYTF

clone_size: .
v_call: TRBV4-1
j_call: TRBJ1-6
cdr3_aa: CASSQDVGTGYSPLHF

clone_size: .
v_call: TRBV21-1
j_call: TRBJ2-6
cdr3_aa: CASSKGFRDRGSGANVLTF

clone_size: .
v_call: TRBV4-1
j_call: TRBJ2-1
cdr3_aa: CASSQVLADEQFF

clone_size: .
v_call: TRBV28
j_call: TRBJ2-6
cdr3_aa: CASSPGTASGANVLTF

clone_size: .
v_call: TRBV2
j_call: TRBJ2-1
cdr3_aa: CASSAAGGYNEQFF

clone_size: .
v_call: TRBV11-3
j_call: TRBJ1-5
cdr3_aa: CASSLELGQLYSNQPQHF

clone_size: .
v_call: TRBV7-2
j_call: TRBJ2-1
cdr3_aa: CASSWGGQFF

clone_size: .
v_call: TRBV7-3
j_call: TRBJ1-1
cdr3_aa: CASSLIPTQNTEAFF

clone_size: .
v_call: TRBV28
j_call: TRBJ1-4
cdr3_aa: CASSPGPGYAANEKLFF

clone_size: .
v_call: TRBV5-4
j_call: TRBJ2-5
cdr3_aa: CASSLGGGWETQYF

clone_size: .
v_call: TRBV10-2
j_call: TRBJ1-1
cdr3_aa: CATLPDTGPGNTEAFF

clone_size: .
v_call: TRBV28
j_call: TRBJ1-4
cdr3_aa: CAALQGPATNEKLFF

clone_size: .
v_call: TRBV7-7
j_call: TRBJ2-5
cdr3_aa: CASSLDLAVQETQYF

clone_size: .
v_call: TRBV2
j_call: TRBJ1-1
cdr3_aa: CASTRDTNTEAFF

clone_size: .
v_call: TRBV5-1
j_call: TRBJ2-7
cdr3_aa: CASSFSDEQYF

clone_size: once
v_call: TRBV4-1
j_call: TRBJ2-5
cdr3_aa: CASSEGDQETQYF

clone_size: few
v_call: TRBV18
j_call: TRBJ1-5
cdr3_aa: CASSPGGNQPQHF

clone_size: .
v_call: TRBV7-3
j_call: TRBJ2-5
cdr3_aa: CASSLSGTAEETQYF

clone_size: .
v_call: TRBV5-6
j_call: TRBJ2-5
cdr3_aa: CASSGRLVWETQYF

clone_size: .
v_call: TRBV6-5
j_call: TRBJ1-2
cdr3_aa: CASSYGGGGIDGYTF

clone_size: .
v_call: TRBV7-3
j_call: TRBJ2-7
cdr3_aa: CASSPGTSGYEQYF

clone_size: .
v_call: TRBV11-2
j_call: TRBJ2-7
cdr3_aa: CASSDDRGYEQYF

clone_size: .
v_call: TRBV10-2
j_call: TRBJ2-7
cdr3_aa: CASSEGGFGEQYF

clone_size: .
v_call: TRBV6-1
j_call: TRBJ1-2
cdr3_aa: CASSERGDYGYTF

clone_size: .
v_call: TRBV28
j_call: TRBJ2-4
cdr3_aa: CASSPDLAKNIQYF

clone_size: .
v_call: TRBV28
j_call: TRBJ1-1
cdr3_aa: CASGYTYTEAFF

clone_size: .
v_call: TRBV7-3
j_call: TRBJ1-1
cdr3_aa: CASSLYMNTEAFF

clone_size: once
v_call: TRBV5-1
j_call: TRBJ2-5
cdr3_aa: CASSLEAAEQYF